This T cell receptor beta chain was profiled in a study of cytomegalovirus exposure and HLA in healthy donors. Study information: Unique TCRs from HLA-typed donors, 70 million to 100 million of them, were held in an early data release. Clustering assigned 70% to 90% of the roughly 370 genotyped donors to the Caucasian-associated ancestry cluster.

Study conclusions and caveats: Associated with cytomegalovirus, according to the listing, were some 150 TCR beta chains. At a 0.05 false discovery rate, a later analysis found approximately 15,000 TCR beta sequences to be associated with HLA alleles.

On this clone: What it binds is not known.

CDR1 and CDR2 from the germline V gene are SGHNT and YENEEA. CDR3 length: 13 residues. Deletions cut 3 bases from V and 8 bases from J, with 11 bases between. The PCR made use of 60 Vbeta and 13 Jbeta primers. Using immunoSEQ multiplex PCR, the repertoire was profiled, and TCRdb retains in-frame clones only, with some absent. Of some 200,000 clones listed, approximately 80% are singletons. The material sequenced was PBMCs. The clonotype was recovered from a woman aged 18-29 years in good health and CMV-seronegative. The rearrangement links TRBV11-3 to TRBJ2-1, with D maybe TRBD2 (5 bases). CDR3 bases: TGTGCCAGCAGCTTGGACTTAGCCGATGAGCAGTTCTTC. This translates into CASSLDLADEQFF. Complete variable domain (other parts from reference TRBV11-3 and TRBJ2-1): EAGVVQSPRYKIIEKKQPVAFWCNPISGHNTLYWYLQNLGQGPELLIRYENEEAVDDSQLPKDRFSAERLKGVDSTLKIQPAELGDSAVYLCASSLDLADEQFFGPGTRLTVL.